The 32 T cell receptor beta chains given below trace back to one sample, sequenced in a study of cytomegalovirus exposure and HLA in healthy donors (dated by TCRdb to the late 2010s). Library method: the immunoSEQ multiplex PCR assay. A mixture of 60 forward primers for TCR Vbeta segments and 13 reverse primers for TCR Jbeta segments was used in the multiplex PCR. Here the immuneACCESS table is served through TCRdb, limited to in-frame sequences with V and J called. Missing clones are a known gap in these copies; in checked studies unresolved V genes cover under half, and the rest lacks a known reason. The sample's clone listing holds around 130,000 clones. Roughly 2% of the sample rests with the top ten. Sequences were obtained from PBMCs. All receptors derive from a woman between 55 and 75 years old in good health and CMV-seronegative.

The chain employs TRBV2 and TRBJ1-1; the match to TRBD1 covers 8 bases. The CDR3 extends over 11 amino acids. Germline V gene data show CDR1 as SNHLY and CDR2 as FYNNEI. V gave up 8 bases and J gave up 8 bases; unmatched junction bases: 4. CDR3 region: CASLRQGEAFF. DNA of the CDR3: TGTGCCAGCCTACGACAGGGGGAAGCTTTCTTT.

The CDR3 DNA is TGTGCCAGCAGTGACCGGCGGGGGAACACTGAAGCTTTCTTT. This gives the protein CASSDRRGNTEAFF. This chain joins TRBV25-1 and TRBJ1-1; D is unresolved. Trimming took off 3 bases at V and 1 base at J, with 9 bases between the two ends. This CDR3 comprises 14 residues. CDR1 and CDR2 from the germline V gene are MGHDK and SYGVNS.

J is TRBJ2-1 and V is TRBV7-3; D is possibly TRBD2 (6 bases). This CDR3 region has 16 residues. CDR1 is SGHTA and CDR2 is FQGTGA in the germline V gene. V was pared by 2 bases and J by 5 bases, with 16 bases between. The CDR3 DNA reads TGTGCCAGCAGCTTACGGCCCCAGGGAGGAAACAATGAGCAGTTCTTC. Its protein is CASSLRPQGGNNEQFF.

The chain uses TRBV5-1 and TRBJ1-5; 9 nucleotides line up with TRBD1. V was clipped by 5 bases and J by 5 bases; unmatched bases: 8. The CDR3 loop spans 15 amino acids. CDR1 is SGHRS, CDR2 YFSETQ, per germline. The CDR3 loop is CASRHGDRVDQPQHF. CDR3 nucleotide sequence: TGCGCCAGCAGGCACGGGGACAGGGTGGATCAGCCCCAGCATTTT.

The rearrangement links TRBV30 to TRBJ1-2; 8 nucleotides line up with TRBD1. Germline CDR1 reads GTSNPN; CDR2 reads SVGIG (reference sequence). With 3 bases clipped from V and 4 bases from J, the junction kept 16 bases outside the gene matches. This CDR3 comprises 17 residues. This CDR3 is CAWRAGQGMSRGYGYTF. The CDR3 DNA sequence: TGTGCCTGGAGGGCCGGACAGGGAATGTCTCGGGGCTATGGCTACACCTTC.

The genes are TRBV4-1 and TRBJ2-7; D is possibly TRBD2 (5 bases). V was shortened by 1 base and J by 4 bases, with 14 bases between the two germline ends. This CDR3 spans 15 amino acids. Germline assignment: CDR1 MGHRA and CDR2 YSYEKL. CDR3 in DNA: TGCGCCAGCAGCCAAGGTGGACTGTCAAGGTACGAGCAGTACTTC. Translated: CASSQGGLSRYEQYF.

The chain recombines TRBV19 with TRBJ1-3; possible D gene TRBD1, 5 bases. The ends were cut back, 7 bases at V and 3 bases at J, with 10 bases in the middle. Germline values: CDR1 LNHDA, CDR2 SQIVND (reference sequence). The CDR3 covers 13 residues. In DNA form, the CDR3 reads TGTGCCAGTAACCAGGGTAATGGAAACACCATATATTTT. This sequence encodes CASNQGNGNTIYF. The full variable domain, in which reference TRBV19 and TRBJ1-3 provide the parts outside the CDR3, is DGGITQSPKYLFRKEGQNVTLSCEQNLNHDAMYWYRQDPGQGLRLIYYSQIVNDFQKGDIAEGYSVSREKKESFPLTVTSAQKNPTAFYLCASNQGNGNTIYFGEGSWLTVV.

The chain recombines TRBV7-6 with TRBJ2-7; TRBD1 aligns across 9 bases. Germline CDR1 is SGHVS and CDR2 is FNYEAQ. This CDR3 spans 16 amino acids. V trimming: 3 bases; J trimming: 4 bases; junction bases outside the gene matches: 10. In DNA, the CDR3 is TGTGCCAGCAGCTTTCCGCCGGGACAGGGAAAGTACGAGCAGTACTTC. Its protein is CASSFPPGQGKYEQYF. Variable domain in full (rest from reference TRBV7-6 and TRBJ2-7): GAGVSQSPRYKVTKRGQDVALRCDPISGHVSLYWYRQALGQGPEFLTYFNYEAQQDKSGLPNDRFSAERPEGSISTLTIQRTEQRDSAMYRCASSFPPGQGKYEQYFGPGTRLTVT.

The rearrangement uses TRBV5-1 and TRBJ1-2; D possibly corresponds to TRBD1 (5 bases). With 0 bases removed from V and 4 bases from J, the gap between germline ends came to 10 bases. Germline values: CDR1 SGHRS, CDR2 YFSETQ. The CDR3 spans 14 residues. Here the CDR3 DNA reads TGCGCCAGCAGCTTGGAGGGGCGCTCCTATGGCTACACCTTC. This codes for CASSLEGRSYGYTF. Full variable domain (missing parts from reference TRBV5-1 and TRBJ1-2): KAGVTQTPRYLIKTRGQQVTLSCSPISGHRSVSWYQQTPGQGLQFLFEYFSETQRNKGNFPGRFSGRQFSNSRSEMNVSTLELGDSALYLCASSLEGRSYGYTFGSGTRLTVV.

The chain uses TRBV5-1 and TRBJ2-5; 11 nucleotides line up with TRBD1. The J call could be wrong; TRBJ2-7 is a better fit for the DNA end. This CDR3 spans 17 amino acids. Germline V gene lookup returns CDR1 SGHRS and CDR2 YFSETQ. The CDR3 loop reads CASSRLGTGGSTYEQYF. Here the CDR3 DNA reads TGCGCCAGCAGCCGACTCGGGACAGGGGGGTCGACCTACGAGCAGTACTTC.

The chain employs TRBV4-1 and TRBJ1-1, with 7 bases aligning to TRBD1. V shed 1 base, J shed 8 bases, and the junction held 7 bases outside the gene matches. The CDR3 loop spans 14 amino acids. Germline-derived CDR1 and CDR2 are MGHRA and YSYEKL. The CDR3 sequence: CASSQVIGQDEAFF. In nucleotides, the CDR3 is TGCGCCAGCAGCCAAGTAATTGGACAGGACGAAGCTTTCTTT.

In DNA form, the CDR3 reads TGTGCCAGCAGCTTAGGAGGAGGGGATTCACCCCTCCACTTT. Translating gives CASSLGGGDSPLHF. The genes are TRBV7-9 and TRBJ1-6; possible D gene TRBD1, 5 bases. The CDR3 spans 14 residues. Between the trimmed V and J ends, which lost 1 base and 8 bases, there was a span of 9 bases. The V gene's germline CDR1 is SEHNR and CDR2 FQNEAQ (reference sequence).

This chain uses TRBV7-6 with TRBJ2-3; D not certain. Trimming removed 1 base from V and 4 bases from J, with 9 bases in between. CDR3 length equals 14 residues. Per germline, CDR1 SGHVS and CDR2 FNYEAQ. For the CDR3, the DNA is TGTGCCAGCAGCTTAGGCCCAGGCGCAGATACGCAGTATTTT. As protein: CASSLGPGADTQYF.

The rearrangement joins TRBV28 to TRBJ2-7; 8 bases match TRBD1. CDR1 and CDR2 (germline): MDHEN, SYDVKM. V was clipped by 5 bases and J by 5 bases; unmatched bases: 8. The CDR3 runs 14 residues. The CDR3 nucleotides read TGTGCCAGCAGTATCCGGACAGGGAGGCACGAGCAGTACTTC. It codes for CASSIRTGRHEQYF.

The chain carries TRBV10-3 and TRBJ1-1, with 7 bases that match TRBD1. V was clipped by 10 bases and J by 10 bases; unmatched bases: 9. The CDR3 loop spans 11 amino acids. Per the germline V gene, CDR1 is ENHRY and CDR2 is SYGVKD. CDR3 DNA: TGTGCCACCATAAACCAGGGGGGAGCTTTCTTT. Translation gives CATINQGGAFF.

The V and J genes are TRBV5-5 and TRBJ1-5, with D uncertain. The length of the CDR3 is 15 residues. The V end lost 2 bases, the J end lost 3 bases, and 12 bases lay between the germline ends. The germline gives CDR1 SGHKS, CDR2 YYEKEE (reference sequence). This CDR3 reads CASSLSAETNQPQHF. CDR3 in DNA: TGTGCCAGCAGCTTATCCGCAGAAACCAATCAGCCCCAGCATTTT.

This chain's CDR3 is CASSSFGELFF. CDR3 sequence (DNA): TGTGCCAGCAGTTCCTTCGGGGAGCTGTTTTTT. J is TRBJ2-2 and V is TRBV6-5; D gene unclear. The CDR3 length is 11 residues. V lost 4 bases and J 7 bases, leaving 4 bases between the germline ends. Germline V gene data show CDR1 as MNHEY and CDR2 as SVGAGI.

The chain joins TRBV11-3 to TRBJ2-3; perhaps TRBD1 as D (6 bases). In germline, CDR1 is SGHNT, CDR2 YENEEA. The V end was cut by 5 bases, the J end by 5 bases, with 11 bases between. The CDR3 has 13 amino acids. The CDR3 sequence is CASSQGQQDTQYF. The CDR3 region has the DNA TGTGCCAGCAGCCAAGGACAGCAAGATACGCAGTATTTT.

This chain joins TRBV15 and TRBJ1-5; 7 positions agree with TRBD1. The CDR3 totals 16 residues. Germline V lookup: CDR1 LNHNV, CDR2 YYDKDF (reference sequence). Losses at the gene ends were 1 base for V and 3 bases for J; bases not matched to a gene: 6. The CDR3 protein is CATSRGVGQPNQPQHF. CDR3 in DNA: TGTGCCACCAGCAGAGGTGTGGGACAGCCCAATCAGCCCCAGCATTTT.

The V and J genes are TRBV5-1 and TRBJ2-1; perhaps TRBD2 as D (5 bases). Germline V CDR1 and CDR2: SGHRS, YFSETQ. The CDR3 consists of 15 residues. The germline V and J ends were trimmed by 0 bases and 1 base, with 8 bases remaining between them. The CDR3 sequence is CASSLVGDSYNEQFF. The CDR3 nucleotides read TGCGCCAGCAGCTTGGTCGGGGATTCCTACAATGAGCAGTTCTTC.

CDR3 nucleotides: TGTGCCAGCAGTACCCGTAGCGGAACTAGCACAGATACGCAGTATTTT. Its protein is CASSTRSGTSTDTQYF. V gene TRBV28 combines with J gene TRBJ2-3, with a weak D call TRBD2 (6 bases). The germline V gene encodes CDR1 MDHEN and CDR2 SYDVKM. The ends were cut back, 5 bases at V and 0 bases at J, with 15 bases in the middle. This CDR3 region has 16 residues.

The chain joins TRBV25-1 to TRBJ1-1; 7 nucleotides agree with TRBD1. The CDR3 has 13 residues. CDR1 MGHDK and CDR2 SYGVNS come from the germline V gene. J was trimmed by 1 base and V by 6 bases; bases with no gene match: 2. CDR3 region: CASSRQGNTEAFF. In DNA form, the CDR3 reads TGTGCCAGCAGCAGACAGGGGAACACTGAAGCTTTCTTT. The full variable domain, completed using reference TRBV25-1 and TRBJ1-1, is EADIYQTPRYLVIGTGKKITLECSQTMGHDKMYWYQQDPGMELHLIHYSYGVNSTEKGDLSSESTVSRIRTEHFPLTLESARPSHTSQYLCASSRQGNTEAFFGQGTRLTVV.

This chain links TRBV5-4 with TRBJ1-1, with D perhaps TRBD1 (5 bases). Germline CDR1 SGHNT, CDR2 YYREEE (reference sequence). Trimming took off 1 base at V and 4 bases at J, with 14 bases between the two ends. CDR3 length equals 15 residues. The CDR3 loop reads CASSLKEGRGTEAFF. The CDR3 DNA reads as TGTGCCAGCAGCTTGAAGGAGGGAAGGGGCACTGAAGCTTTCTTT. The complete variable domain, with remaining parts taken from reference TRBV5-4 and TRBJ1-1, reads ETGVTQSPTHLIKTRGQQVTLRCSSQSGHNTVSWYQQALGQGPQFIFQYYREEENGRGNFPPRFSGLQFPNYSSELNVNALELDDSALYLCASSLKEGRGTEAFFGQGTRLTVV.

The chain links TRBV28 to TRBJ2-7, with 7 bases matching TRBD1. Unmatched junction bases numbered 16, after V lost 4 bases and J lost 4 bases. Germline values: CDR1 MDHEN, CDR2 SYDVKM. The CDR3 length is 17 residues. The CDR3 region has the DNA TGTGCCAGCAGTTCCTGGGGGTTCAGGGGGTCCGGGTACGAGCAGTACTTC. Translating gives CASSSWGFRGSGYEQYF.

The chain links TRBV19 to TRBJ2-7; 11 nucleotides agree with TRBD2. From germline, CDR1 is LNHDA and CDR2 SQIVND (reference sequence). This CDR3 is 16 amino acids long. The V segment lost 7 bases and the J segment 2 bases; nucleotides outside the gene matches: 10. CDR3 nucleotide sequence: TGTGCCAGTAAGGATGCCGGGACTAGCGGAACCTACGAGCAGTACTTC. This gives the protein CASKDAGTSGTYEQYF.

The J gene is TRBJ1-2, the V gene TRBV5-6; a weak D match, TRBD1 (6 bases). V was trimmed by 2 bases and J by 2 bases, leaving 7 bases between them. From germline, CDR1 is SGHDT and CDR2 YYEEEE. The CDR3 has 13 residues. CDR3 in DNA: TGTGCCAGCAGCTTCAGGGGCAACTATGGCTACACCTTC. This codes for CASSFRGNYGYTF.

The gene calls are TRBV27 and TRBJ2-7, with 8 bases identical to TRBD1. Germline CDR1 reads MNHEY; CDR2 reads SMNVEV (reference sequence). This CDR3 region has 17 residues. Trimming at V came to 5 bases and at J to 4 bases, leaving 16 bases not matched to a gene. The CDR3: CASSISRSQGAKYEQYF. The CDR3 bases are TGTGCCAGCAGTATTAGCCGGTCCCAGGGGGCAAAATACGAGCAGTACTTC.

This chain links TRBV19 with TRBJ1-5, with 10 positions matching TRBD1. Looked up from germline, CDR1 is LNHDA and CDR2 is SQIVND (reference sequence). The CDR3 sequence is 14 residues long. J gave up 7 bases and V 3 bases, and 3 bases lay outside the gene matches. CDR3 amino acids: CASSMGTGVQPQHF. Written as DNA, the CDR3 is TGTGCCAGTAGTATGGGGACAGGGGTCCAGCCCCAGCATTTT.

The chain joins TRBV28 to TRBJ1-2; 7 bases map to TRBD1. Germline CDR1 reads MDHEN; CDR2 reads SYDVKM. V shed 8 bases and J 5 bases; nucleotides not matched to a gene: 8. The CDR3 is 13 amino acids. CDR3 coding DNA: TGTGCCAGCTGTCCGCCGGGACAGTATGGCTACACCTTC. It yields the protein CASCPPGQYGYTF.

The V and J genes are TRBV7-8 and TRBJ2-3; 9 bases are shared with TRBD2. V lost 5 bases and J lost 8; bases outside the gene matches: 14. The CDR3 contains 16 residues. CDR1 and CDR2 from the germline V gene are SGHVS and FQNEAQ. The chain's CDR3 is CASSRRTSENRVTQYF. CDR3 in DNA: TGTGCCAGCAGCCGAAGGACTAGCGAAAATCGTGTTACGCAGTATTTT.

The genes are TRBV5-6 and TRBJ1-1, with 8 bases identical to TRBD1. Germline V gives CDR1 SGHDT, CDR2 YYEEEE. After removal of 5 bases from V and 4 bases from J, the junction contained 10 bases not matched to a gene. This CDR3 is built from 15 residues. In DNA, the CDR3 is TGTGCCAGCAGATCGGACAGGGAAGATGGCACTGAAGCTTTCTTT. Its translation is CASRSDREDGTEAFF.

This rearrangement joins TRBV29-1 to TRBJ1-1, with D unresolved. Per the germline V gene, CDR1 is SQVTM and CDR2 is ANQGSEA. The CDR3 contains 15 residues. V dropped 6 bases and J dropped 3 bases, with 20 bases sitting between them. This CDR3 is CSVLSREWDHTEAFF. DNA of the CDR3: TGCAGCGTCCTCTCCCGGGAGTGGGATCACACTGAAGCTTTCTTT.